This section outlines one T cell receptor beta chain sequence together with its context. The junction differs from germline at one of its ends, possibly a read error. Authors' data handling: Quantification of nucleated cells was approximated via reference gene primer amplification. Repertoires were generated with immunoSEQ multiplex PCR, while TCRdb's copy carries only in-frame clones and drops some. The V and J calls and clone size were taken over from that table, and D and trimming were inferred from the DNA. The sample holds tens of thousands of clones, roughly 84% seen once. These data are taken from a study of blood T cell repertoires in COVID-19. Study-wide background: Acute and convalescent COVID-19 samples came from the United States, Italy and Spain. The cDNA or gDNA used as material had been derived from T cells, B-cell-depleted T cells, or PBMCs.

This TCR derives from a man aged 55 to 69 with acute or convalescent COVID-19. Material for sequencing was peripheral blood.

DNA for the CDR3: TGTGCTAGCAGTTCACGACAGGTGACACTCTATGGCTACACCTTC. It yields the protein CASSSRQVTLYGYTF. The rearrangement links TRBV7-7 to TRBJ1-2, with a weak D call TRBD1 (6 bases). CDR3 length: 15 amino acids. Looked up from germline, CDR1 is SSHAT and CDR2 is FNYEAQ (reference sequence).